Given below is one T cell receptor beta chain in context. What it recognizes is unknown. The data were taken from a study of cytomegalovirus exposure and HLA in healthy donors. Study-wide results and limits: A cluster of highly shared sequence variants was likely a sequencing artifact.

Germline-derived CDR1 and CDR2 are SGHTA and FQGNSA. V shed 7 bases, J shed 6 bases, and the junction held 4 bases outside the gene matches. This CDR3 has 14 residues. Both 60 Vbeta primers and 13 Jbeta primers went into the PCR. In the original workflow: Later analysis identified tens of millions of unique TCR beta chains, roughly 11 million shared. Here immunoSEQ multiplex PCR was the method, and the copy in TCRdb shows in-frame clones only, minus some. The V and J calls and the clone size are those of that table, but D and trimming were determined from the DNA. The sample yields approximately 90,000 clones, about 80% seen once.

This rearrangement joins TRBV7-2 to TRBJ2-1; 12 bases are shared with TRBD2. Sequencing was performed on PBMCs. This receptor was taken from a male donor in good health and CMV-seronegative. CDR3 sequence (DNA): TGTGCCAGCAAGAGACTAGCGGGGGTCAATGAGCAGTTCTTC. Protein sequence: CASKRLAGVNEQFF.